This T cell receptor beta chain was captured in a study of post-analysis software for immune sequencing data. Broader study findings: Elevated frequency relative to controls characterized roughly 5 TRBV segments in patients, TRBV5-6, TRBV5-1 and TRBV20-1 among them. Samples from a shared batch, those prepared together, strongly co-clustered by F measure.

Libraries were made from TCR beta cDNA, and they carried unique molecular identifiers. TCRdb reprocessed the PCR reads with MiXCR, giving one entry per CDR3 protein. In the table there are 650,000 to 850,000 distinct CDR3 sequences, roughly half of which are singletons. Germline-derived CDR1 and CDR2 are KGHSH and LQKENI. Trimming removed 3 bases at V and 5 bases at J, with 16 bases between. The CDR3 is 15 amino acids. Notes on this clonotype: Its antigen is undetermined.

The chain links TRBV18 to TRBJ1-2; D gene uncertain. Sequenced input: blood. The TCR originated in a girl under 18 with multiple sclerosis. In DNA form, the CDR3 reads TGTGCCAGCTCACCGATCGAGAGGCGGCAGTATGGCTACACCTTC. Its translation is CASSPIERRQYGYTF.